Listed below are T cell receptor beta chains from one sample, sequenced in a study of shared clonotypes between healthy human individuals. Clones were read by immunoSEQ multiplex PCR, and TCRdb kept only the in-frame ones, dropping some. In the table there are roughly 2,000,000 clones, less than 95% of which are singletons. Material: naive CD8+ T cells sorted from blood. These receptors came from a man aged 18 to 29 in good health. Both conserved end residues are part of each CDR3.

>TRBV30|TRBJ1-1
CAWDRGRGTEAFF
>TRBV29-1|TRBJ1-2
CSVGEVYYGYTF
>TRBV27|TRBJ1-6
CASSSGTVEYNSPLHF
>TRBV28|TRBJ1-5
CASSHGQGSNQPQHF
>TRBV10-3|TRBJ1-2
CAISDYDRGDYGYTF
>TRBV10-1|TRBJ2-7
CASSESISDEQYF
>TRBV7-8|TRBJ2-7
CASSLGQGALYEQYF
>TRBV5-3|TRBJ1-2
CARSLGDEQGIYGYTF
>TRBV9|TRBJ2-1
CASSVEMFNEQFF
>TRBV28|TRBJ1-1
CASSPRTGGLRNTEAFF
>TRBV7-8|TRBJ1-4
CASNTEQGVATNEKLFF
>TRBV29-1|TRBJ2-3
CSVEDGGLAGHLEQYF
>TRBV29-1|TRBJ2-7
CSVVGRATYEQYF
>TRBV15|TRBJ2-2
CATSRGVAEANTGELFF
>TRBV7-2|TRBJ1-6
CASSPEAGSPLHF
>TRBV9|TRBJ2-3
CASSTLRGLGGDTQYF
>TRBV27|TRBJ2-7
CASSLERGYEQYF
>TRBV6-5|TRBJ1-1
CASIVGTEAFF
>TRBV28|TRBJ1-5
CASSLEVGVEGNQPQHF
>TRBV29-1|TRBJ1-2
CSAEGVYGYTF
>TRBV6-5|TRBJ1-5
CASSYDQPQHF
>TRBV19|TRBJ1-1
CASSILTGPNTEAFF
>TRBV6-1|TRBJ2-5
CASSDLAVGETQYF
>TRBV6-5|TRBJ2-1
CASSYSIGESYNEQFF
>TRBV7-3|TRBJ2-3
CASSPVLGTDTQYF
>TRBV30|TRBJ2-1
CAWQLQSYNEQFF
>TRBV6-4|TRBJ2-1
CASSDPASGSNEQFF
>TRBV2|TRBJ2-7
CASSGWGSPREQYF
>TRBV10-1|TRBJ1-2
CASSEGDGYGYTF
>TRBV30|TRBJ1-5
CAWSVGGASNQPQHF
>TRBV7-6|TRBJ2-2
CASSLQGAGELFF
>TRBV30|TRBJ2-7
CAWNQPLAYEQYF
>TRBV5-1|TRBJ2-1
CASSLAGQGAWEQFF
>TRBV10-1|TRBJ2-7
CASRGPPRHLELEQYF